Given below is one T cell receptor (beta chain) in context. This entry is derived from a study of preoperative IRX-2 immunotherapy in early breast cancer. Assay: immunoSEQ multiplex PCR; the TCRdb copy retains only in-frame clones and omits some. The sample contains a few thousand clones, around two thirds of which appear only once. The treatment: preoperative locoregional IRX-2 cytokine immunotherapy. Samples came from a phase Ib trial of preoperative locoregional IRX-2 cytokine immunotherapy. Germline V gene sequence: CDR1 MNHGY, CDR2 SAAAGT. The CDR3 contains 15 residues. The ends were cut back, 5 bases at V and 0 bases at J, with 11 bases in the middle.

The receptor comes from a human donor with breast cancer. V and J are TRBV6-8 and TRBJ1-3; D gene unclear. The sample was tumor tissue, taken after IRX-2 immunotherapy. CDR3 sequence: CASSVAFNSGNTIYF. The CDR3 region has the DNA TGTGCCAGCAGTGTGGCCTTCAACTCTGGAAACACCATATATTTT.